Listed here are 26 T cell receptor beta chains from one sample, sequenced in a study of blood T cell repertoires in COVID-19. The assay was immunoSEQ multiplex PCR, and TCRdb's table has in-frame clones only and misses some. The data contain around 190,000 clones, roughly 88% of them singletons. The specimen was peripheral blood. All receptors derive from a human donor in a cohort sampled during active COVID-19.

The chain carries TRBV2 and TRBJ1-4, with 7 bases identical to TRBD1. Germline values: CDR1 SNHLY, CDR2 FYNNEI. The CDR3 consists of 14 residues. The V gene end was trimmed by 5 bases and the J gene end by 3 bases; junction bases not matched to a gene: 3. CDR3 nucleotide sequence: TGTGCCAGCAGTAGACAGGGAGCTAATGAAAAACTGTTTTTT. It encodes CASSRQGANEKLFF. Using reference TRBV2 and TRBJ1-4 for the parts outside the CDR3, the full variable domain is EPEVTQTPSHQVTQMGQEVILRCVPISNHLYFYWYRQILGQKVEFLVSFYNNEISEKSEIFDDQFSVERPDGSNFTLKIRSTKLEDSAMYFCASSRQGANEKLFFGSGTQLSVL.

V is TRBV10-1 and J is TRBJ2-1; possibly TRBD2 for D (5 bases). Trimming cost V 4 bases and J 7 bases, with 8 bases left between them. Germline lookup yields CDR1 WNHNN and CDR2 SYGVQD (reference sequence). This CDR3 comprises 12 residues. The CDR3 nucleotides read TGCGCCAGCAGTGGGACTGGGAATGAGCAGTTCTTC. Protein: CASSGTGNEQFF.

V is TRBV28 and J is TRBJ1-5; the match to TRBD1 covers 9 bases. The trim removed 6 bases at V and 6 bases at J, leaving 9 bases unmatched. Germline CDR1 and CDR2: MDHEN and SYDVKM. The CDR3 is made up of 15 amino acids. The CDR3 protein is CASSRSGQGFQPQHF. The CDR3 region has the DNA TGTGCCAGCAGCCGTTCGGGACAGGGATTTCAGCCCCAGCATTTT.

The chain recombines TRBV7-8 with TRBJ1-1; D gene unclear. Germline CDR1 and CDR2: SGHVS and FQNEAQ. V dropped 3 bases and J dropped 4 bases, with 6 bases sitting between them. The CDR3 is 12 residues long. CDR3 in amino acids: CASSLGVTEAFF. The CDR3 nucleotides read TGTGCCAGCAGCTTGGGCGTCACTGAAGCTTTCTTT.

For the CDR3, the DNA is TGTGCCAGCAGTGCCCACGGGGCCAAAAACATTCAGTACTTC. It codes for CASSAHGAKNIQYF. This chain links TRBV2 with TRBJ2-4; D is ambiguous. Trimming removed 4 bases from V and 1 base from J, with 8 bases in between. The CDR3 runs 14 residues. Per germline, CDR1 SNHLY and CDR2 FYNNEI. The variable domain in full, with the rest retrieved from reference TRBV2 and TRBJ2-4, is EPEVTQTPSHQVTQMGQEVILRCVPISNHLYFYWYRQILGQKVEFLVSFYNNEISEKSEIFDDQFSVERPDGSNFTLKIRSTKLEDSAMYFCASSAHGAKNIQYFGAGTRLSVL.

The chain joins TRBV2 to TRBJ2-3; 10 nucleotides agree with TRBD2. V lost 9 bases and J lost 6; bases outside the gene matches: 6. This CDR3 is 13 amino acids long. The germline V gene encodes CDR1 SNHLY and CDR2 FYNNEI. Written as DNA, the CDR3 is TGTGCCAGGACTAGCGGGCTTGGGGATACGCAGTATTTT. It codes for CARTSGLGDTQYF.

This chain joins TRBV29-1 and TRBJ2-2; 12 positions match TRBD1. Trimming cost V 6 bases and J 3 bases; bases outside gene matches: 11. This CDR3 has 17 residues. CDR1 and CDR2 from the germline V gene are SQVTM and ANQGSEA. The CDR3 nucleotides are TGCAGCGTCCGCCCGCGGGACAGGGGGCAGGACACCGGGGAGCTGTTTTTT. This codes for CSVRPRDRGQDTGELFF.

CDR3 sequence reads: CASSPLWTGGNEQYF. The CDR3 DNA is TGTGCCAGCAGCCCGCTCTGGACAGGAGGGAACGAGCAGTACTTC. The chain links TRBV3-1 (or the pseudogene TRBV3-2) to TRBJ2-7; tentatively, D is TRBD1 (7 bases). This CDR3 is 15 amino acids long. The germline gives CDR1 LGHDT, CDR2 YNNKEL (reference sequence). V lost 4 bases, J lost 5 bases, and 18 bases lay in between.

The V gene is TRBV5-1, the J gene TRBJ2-2, with TRBD2 matching over 12 bases. V gave up 1 base and J gave up 4 bases; unmatched junction bases: 8. The germline V gene has CDR1 SGHRS and CDR2 YFSETQ. The CDR3 totals 18 residues. CDR3 nucleotides: TGCGCCAGCAGCTTGCTAGCGGGAGGGCCCGCCGGCACCGGGGAGCTGTTTTTT. Its translation is CASSLLAGGPAGTGELFF.

The chain's CDR3 is CASSPEEGLVGGAEQFF. DNA for the CDR3: TGTGCCAGCAGCCCCGAAGAGGGGCTAGTGGGAGGCGCTGAGCAGTTCTTC. This rearrangement joins TRBV3-1 (or the pseudogene TRBV3-2) to TRBJ2-1; D possibly corresponds to TRBD2 (6 bases). Germline lookup yields CDR1 LGHDT and CDR2 YNNKEL (reference sequence). V was clipped by 4 bases and J by 9 bases, with 25 bases between them. The CDR3 is 17 residues long.

V usage is TRBV27 and J usage is TRBJ2-7; D perhaps matches TRBD2 (7 bases). The CDR3 is made up of 16 amino acids. CDR1 is MNHEY, CDR2 SMNVEV, per germline (reference sequence). Between the trimmed V and J ends, which lost 5 bases and 5 bases, there was a span of 22 bases. CDR3 in DNA: TGTGCCAGCAGTCCGTCGGGGGGCAACCGACTAGACGAGCAGTACTTC. Translating gives CASSPSGGNRLDEQYF.

The chain uses TRBV18 and TRBJ1-2; 8 bases are shared with TRBD1. Germline CDR1 KGHSH, CDR2 LQKENI. The CDR3 totals 13 residues. Trimming at V came to 2 bases and at J to 8 bases, leaving 4 bases not matched to a gene. The CDR3 nucleotides read TGTGCCAGCTCACCATCGACAGGGGTGGGCTACACCTTC. Translating gives CASSPSTGVGYTF.

The rearrangement joins TRBV18 to TRBJ2-3; 9 nucleotides line up with TRBD2. J gave up 9 bases and V 2 bases, and 3 bases lay outside the gene matches. The CDR3 is 13 residues long. Germline CDR1 KGHSH, CDR2 LQKENI. This CDR3 reads CASSPFLAGTQYF. In DNA, the CDR3 is TGTGCCAGCTCACCATTCCTAGCGGGAACGCAGTATTTT.

V is TRBV5-1 and J is TRBJ2-7; maybe TRBD2 (6 bases). Trimming left V 0 bases short and J 7 bases short, with 14 bases between. From germline, CDR1 is SGHRS and CDR2 YFSETQ. The CDR3 is made up of 14 amino acids. CDR3 protein: CASSLVVAAGEQYF. CDR3 bases: TGCGCCAGCAGCTTGGTAGTAGCGGCGGGGGAGCAGTACTTC.

This sequence joins TRBV2 and TRBJ2-1; the match to TRBD2 covers 12 bases. The CDR3 runs to 15 residues. The junction had 2 bases not matched to a gene; V was cut back by 5 bases and J by 3 bases. Germline loops: CDR1 SNHLY, CDR2 FYNNEI. CDR3 bases: TGTGCCAGCAGTAGACTAGCGGGAGTCTACAATGAGCAGTTCTTC. It specifies CASSRLAGVYNEQFF.

The V call is TRBV27, the J call TRBJ1-4; D gene unclear. Germline V gene lookup returns CDR1 MNHEY and CDR2 SMNVEV (reference sequence). CDR3 size: 14 residues. Trimming left V 2 bases short and J 4 bases short, with 8 bases between. CDR3 sequence: CASSLRVYNEKLFF. CDR3 sequence (DNA): TGTGCCAGCAGTTTACGGGTATATAATGAAAAACTGTTTTTT.

This chain uses TRBV3-1 (or the pseudogene TRBV3-2) with TRBJ2-3, with TRBD2 identical over 8 bases. V lost 1 base, J lost 5 bases, and 5 bases stayed unmatched. CDR3 size: 15 residues. CDR1 and CDR2 from the germline V gene are LGHDT and YNNKEL (reference sequence). The chain's CDR3 is CASSQAGGPIDTQYF. The CDR3, as DNA: TGTGCCAGCAGCCAAGCGGGAGGGCCCATAGATACGCAGTATTTT.

This rearrangement joins TRBV5-8 to TRBJ2-7; TRBD2 agrees at 12 bases. Germline lookup yields CDR1 SGHTS and CDR2 YDEGEE. The CDR3 runs 16 residues. With V trimmed by 1 base and J by 7 bases, 9 bases remained unmatched. CDR3 nucleotide sequence: TGTGCCAGCAGCTTGCGACTAGCGGGAGTTTCACGGGAGCAGTACTTC. As protein: CASSLRLAGVSREQYF.

To note about this clone: Other nucleotide sequences in the sample specify the same CDR3. The CDR3 coding sequence is TGCGCCAGCAGCTTGGCGGGGGGGGAGACCCAGTACTTC. Encoded protein: CASSLAGGETQYF. V usage is TRBV5-1 and J usage is TRBJ2-5, with TRBD2 matching 8 bases. J gave up 5 bases and V 0 bases, and 0 bases lay outside the gene matches. The CDR3 sequence is 13 residues long. Germline loops: CDR1 SGHRS, CDR2 YFSETQ. The full variable domain, with the rest looked up from reference TRBV5-1 and TRBJ2-5, is KAGVTQTPRYLIKTRGQQVTLSCSPISGHRSVSWYQQTPGQGLQFLFEYFSETQRNKGNFPGRFSGRQFSNSRSEMNVSTLELGDSALYLCASSLAGGETQYFGPGTRLLVL.

The chain's CDR3 is CASSREDRDYEQYF. CDR3 sequence (DNA): TGTGCCAGCAGCCGAGAGGACAGGGACTACGAGCAGTACTTC. The chain recombines TRBV16 with TRBJ2-7, with 8 bases aligning to TRBD1. With 4 bases clipped from V and 3 bases from J, the junction kept 5 bases outside the gene matches. Germline lookup yields CDR1 KGHSY and CDR2 FQNENV. The CDR3 covers 14 residues. The entire variable domain, with the rest obtained from reference TRBV16 and TRBJ2-7, is as follows: GEEVAQTPKHLVRGEGQKAKLYCAPIKGHSYVFWYQQVLKNEFKFLISFQNENVFDETGMPKERFSAKCLPNSPCSLEIQATKLEDSAVYFCASSREDRDYEQYFGPGTRLTVT.

J is TRBJ2-3 and V is TRBV18; 7 bases match TRBD2. The CDR3 consists of 19 residues. V lost 3 bases and J lost 4; bases outside the gene matches: 19. CDR1 is KGHSH, CDR2 LQKENI, per germline. Written as DNA, the CDR3 is TGTGCCAGCTCACCGCTTCCTTTGGGGAGGGCCAATCGGTCAGATACGCAGTATTTT. It is translated as CASSPLPLGRANRSDTQYF.

The chain has TRBV6-1 and TRBJ2-1, with 9 bases fitting TRBD1. The V gene end was trimmed by 1 base and the J gene end by 4 bases; junction bases not matched to a gene: 2. The V gene's germline CDR1 is MNHNS and CDR2 SASEGT. The CDR3 contains 15 residues. The CDR3 reads CASSEGQGGYNEQFF. Written as DNA, the CDR3 is TGTGCCAGCAGTGAAGGACAGGGGGGATACAATGAGCAGTTCTTC.

The chain has TRBV19 and TRBJ1-2; D call uncertain. This CDR3 spans 13 amino acids. CDR1 LNHDA and CDR2 SQIVND come from the germline V gene (reference sequence). V was trimmed by 4 bases and J by 3 bases, leaving 9 bases between them. CDR3 bases: TGTGCCAGTAGTAATCAGGTTCACTATGGCTACACCTTC. Translation: CASSNQVHYGYTF.

J is TRBJ1-1 and V is TRBV18; D is undetermined. There are 12 residues in the CDR3. Trimming removed 3 bases from V and 6 bases from J, with 8 bases in between. Per germline, CDR1 KGHSH and CDR2 LQKENI. As DNA, the CDR3 is TGTGCCAGCTCACCTGCGGGCTCTGAAGCTTTCTTT. Its translation is CASSPAGSEAFF.

As DNA, the CDR3 is TGTGCCAGTAATCGGGTTGGGACAGGGACTCGGAATGAGCAGTTCTTC. Its translation is CASNRVGTGTRNEQFF. The rearrangement links TRBV19 to TRBJ2-1, with TRBD1 matching 9 bases. Germline loops: CDR1 LNHDA, CDR2 SQIVND (reference sequence). This CDR3 contains 16 residues. After removal of 7 bases from V and 7 bases from J, the junction contained 14 bases not matched to a gene.

This rearrangement joins TRBV4-1 to TRBJ2-1, with TRBD1 identical over 7 bases. The V gene's germline CDR1 is MGHRA and CDR2 YSYEKL. V lost 6 bases and J lost 8; bases outside the gene matches: 13. The CDR3 is 15 residues long. The CDR3 region has the DNA TGCGCCAGCAGACATCTAGCACTCCAGGGGGATGAGCAGTTCTTC. Translation gives CASRHLALQGDEQFF.